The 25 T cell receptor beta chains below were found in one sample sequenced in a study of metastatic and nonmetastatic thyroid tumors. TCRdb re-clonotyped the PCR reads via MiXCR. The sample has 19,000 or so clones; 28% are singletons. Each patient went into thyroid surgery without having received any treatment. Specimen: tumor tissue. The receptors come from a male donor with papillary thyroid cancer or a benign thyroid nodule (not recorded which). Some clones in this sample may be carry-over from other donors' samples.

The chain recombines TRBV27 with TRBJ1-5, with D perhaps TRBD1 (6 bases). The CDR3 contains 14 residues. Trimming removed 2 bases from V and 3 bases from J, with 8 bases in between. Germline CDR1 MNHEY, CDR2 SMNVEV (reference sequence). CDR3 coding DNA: TGTGCCAGCAGTTTAAACAGGGTCAATCAGCCCCAGCATTTT. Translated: CASSLNRVNQPQHF.

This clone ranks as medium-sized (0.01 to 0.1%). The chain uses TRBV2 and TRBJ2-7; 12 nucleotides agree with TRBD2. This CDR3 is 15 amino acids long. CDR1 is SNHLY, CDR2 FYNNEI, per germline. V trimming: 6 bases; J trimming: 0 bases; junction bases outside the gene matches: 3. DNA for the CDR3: TGTGCCAGCAGCTCGACTAGCGGGAGCTCCTACGAGCAGTACTTC. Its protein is CASSSTSGSSYEQYF. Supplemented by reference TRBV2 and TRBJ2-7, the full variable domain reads EPEVTQTPSHQVTQMGQEVILRCVPISNHLYFYWYRQILGQKVEFLVSFYNNEISEKSEIFDDQFSVERPDGSNFTLKIRSTKLEDSAMYFCASSSTSGSSYEQYFGPGTRLTVT.

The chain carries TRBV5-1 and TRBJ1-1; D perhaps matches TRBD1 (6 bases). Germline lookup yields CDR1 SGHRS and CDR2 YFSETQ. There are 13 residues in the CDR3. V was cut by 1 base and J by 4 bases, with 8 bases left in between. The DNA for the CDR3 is TGCGCCAGCAGCTTGAGGGGGGGCACTGAAGCTTTCTTT. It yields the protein CASSLRGGTEAFF.

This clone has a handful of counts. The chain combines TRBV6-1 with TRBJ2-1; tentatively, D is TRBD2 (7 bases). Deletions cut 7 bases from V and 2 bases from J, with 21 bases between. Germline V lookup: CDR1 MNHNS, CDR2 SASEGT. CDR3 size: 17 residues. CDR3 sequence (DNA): TGTGCCAGCACCGATAAAACGCGGGGGCATGCCTACAATGAGCAGTTCTTC. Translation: CASTDKTRGHAYNEQFF.

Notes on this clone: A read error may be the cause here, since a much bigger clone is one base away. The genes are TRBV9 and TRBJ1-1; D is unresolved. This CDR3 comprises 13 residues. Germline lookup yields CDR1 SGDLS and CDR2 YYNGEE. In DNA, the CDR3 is TGTGCCAGCAGCGTAGAGGGAAACACTGAATCTTTCTTT. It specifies CASSVEGNTESFF.

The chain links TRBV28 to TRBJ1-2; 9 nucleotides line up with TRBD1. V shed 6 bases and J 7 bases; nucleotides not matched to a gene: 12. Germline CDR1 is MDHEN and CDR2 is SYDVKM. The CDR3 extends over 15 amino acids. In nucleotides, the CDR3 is TGTGCCAGCAGAACCACACAGGGGGCCGGGCTTGGCTACACCTTC. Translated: CASRTTQGAGLGYTF.

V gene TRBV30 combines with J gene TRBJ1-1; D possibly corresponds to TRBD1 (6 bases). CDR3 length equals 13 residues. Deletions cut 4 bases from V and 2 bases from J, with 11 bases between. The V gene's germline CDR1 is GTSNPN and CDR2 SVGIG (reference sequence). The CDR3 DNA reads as TGTGCCTGGAAGGGGGGCTATAACACTGAAGCTTTCTTT. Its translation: CAWKGGYNTEAFF.

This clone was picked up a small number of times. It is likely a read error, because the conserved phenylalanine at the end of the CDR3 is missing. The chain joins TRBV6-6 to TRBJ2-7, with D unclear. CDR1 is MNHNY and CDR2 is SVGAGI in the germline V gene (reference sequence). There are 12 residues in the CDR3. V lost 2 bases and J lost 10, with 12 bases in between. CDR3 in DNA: TGTGCCAGCAGTTACCCTCGCGGCGATCAGTACCTC. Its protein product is CASSYPRGDQYL.

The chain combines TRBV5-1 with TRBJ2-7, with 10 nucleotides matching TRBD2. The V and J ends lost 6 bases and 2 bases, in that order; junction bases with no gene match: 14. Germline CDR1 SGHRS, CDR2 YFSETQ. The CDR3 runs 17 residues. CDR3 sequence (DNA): TGCGCCAGCAAACCGACTAGCGGGCGATCACCGACCTACGAGCAGTACTTC. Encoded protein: CASKPTSGRSPTYEQYF.

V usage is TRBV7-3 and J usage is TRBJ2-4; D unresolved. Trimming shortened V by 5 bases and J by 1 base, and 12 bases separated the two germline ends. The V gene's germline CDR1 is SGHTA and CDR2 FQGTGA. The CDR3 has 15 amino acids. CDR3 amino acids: CASSPALGAKNIQYF. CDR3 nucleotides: TGTGCCAGCAGCCCGGCCCTGGGGGCCAAAAACATTCAGTACTTC.

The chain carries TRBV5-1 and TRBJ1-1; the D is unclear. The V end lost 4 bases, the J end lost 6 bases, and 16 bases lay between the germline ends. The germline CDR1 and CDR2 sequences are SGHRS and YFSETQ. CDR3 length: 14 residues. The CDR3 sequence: CASSEVLDSAEAFF. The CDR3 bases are TGCGCCAGCAGCGAGGTGCTTGATTCTGCTGAAGCTTTCTTT.

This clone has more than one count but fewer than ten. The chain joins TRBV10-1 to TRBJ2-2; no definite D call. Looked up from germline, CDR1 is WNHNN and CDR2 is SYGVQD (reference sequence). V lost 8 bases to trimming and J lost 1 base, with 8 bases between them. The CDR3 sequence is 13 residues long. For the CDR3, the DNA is TGCGCCAGCCTCGACGGGAACACCGGGGAGCTGTTTTTT. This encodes CASLDGNTGELFF.

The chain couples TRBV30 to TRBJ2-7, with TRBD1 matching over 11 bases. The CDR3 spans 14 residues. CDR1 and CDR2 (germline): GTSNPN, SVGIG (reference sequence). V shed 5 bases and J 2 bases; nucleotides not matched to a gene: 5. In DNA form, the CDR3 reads TGTGCCTGGGCTTTGGGACAGGGGGCCTACGAGCAGTACTTC. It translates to CAWALGQGAYEQYF.

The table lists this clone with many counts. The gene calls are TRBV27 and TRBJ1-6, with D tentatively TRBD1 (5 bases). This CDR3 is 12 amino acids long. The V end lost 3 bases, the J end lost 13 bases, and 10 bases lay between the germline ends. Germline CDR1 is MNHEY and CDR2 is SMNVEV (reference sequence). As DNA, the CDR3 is TGTGCCAGCAGTTTCCAGGGTACCCCCCTCCACTTT. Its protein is CASSFQGTPLHF.

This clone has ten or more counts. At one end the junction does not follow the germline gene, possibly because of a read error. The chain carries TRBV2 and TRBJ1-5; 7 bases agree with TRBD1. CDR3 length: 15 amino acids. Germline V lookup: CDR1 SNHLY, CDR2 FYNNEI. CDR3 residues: CASSSGTDHNQPRHF. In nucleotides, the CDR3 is TGTGCCAGCAGCTCCGGGACAGATCATAATCAGCCCCGGCATTTT.

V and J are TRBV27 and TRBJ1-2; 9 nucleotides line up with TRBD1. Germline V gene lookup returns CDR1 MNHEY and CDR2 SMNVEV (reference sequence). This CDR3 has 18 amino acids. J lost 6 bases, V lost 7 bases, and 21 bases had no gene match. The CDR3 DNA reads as TGTGCCAGCACAGCGAAACCAAGAGATCCGGGACAGGGAGATGGCTACACCTTC. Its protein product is CASTAKPRDPGQGDGYTF.

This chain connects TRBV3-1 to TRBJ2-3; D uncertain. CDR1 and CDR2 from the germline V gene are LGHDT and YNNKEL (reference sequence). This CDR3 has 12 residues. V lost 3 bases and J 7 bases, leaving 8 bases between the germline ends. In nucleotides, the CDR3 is TGTGCCAGCAGCCAGCTCCAGAATACGCAGTATTTT. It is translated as CASSQLQNTQYF.

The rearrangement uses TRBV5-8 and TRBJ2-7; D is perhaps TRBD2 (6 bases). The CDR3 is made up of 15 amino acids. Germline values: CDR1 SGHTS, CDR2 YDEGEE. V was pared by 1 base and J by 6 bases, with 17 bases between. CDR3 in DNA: TGTGCCAGCAGCTTGCCCGGGACCTCGGGAGTCGAGCAGTACTTC. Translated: CASSLPGTSGVEQYF.

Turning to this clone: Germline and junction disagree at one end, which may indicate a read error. The chain's CDR3 is CASSIGNYNQQFF. Here the CDR3 DNA reads TGCGCCAGCAGCATTGGAAATTACAATCAGCAGTTCTTC. The chain couples TRBV5-1 to TRBJ2-1, with D uncertain. This CDR3 has 13 residues. Germline CDR1 is SGHRS and CDR2 is YFSETQ. Full variable domain (rest looked up from reference TRBV5-1 and TRBJ2-1): KAGVTQTPRYLIKTRGQQVTLSCSPISGHRSVSWYQQTPGQGLQFLFEYFSETQRNKGNFPGRFSGRQFSNSRSEMNVSTLELGDSALYLCASSIGNYNQQFFGPGTRLTVL.

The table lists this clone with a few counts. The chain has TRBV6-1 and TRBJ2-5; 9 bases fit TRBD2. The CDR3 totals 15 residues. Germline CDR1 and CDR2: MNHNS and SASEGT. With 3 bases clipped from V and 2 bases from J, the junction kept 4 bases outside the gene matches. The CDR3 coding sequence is TGTGCCAGCAGTGAGGCTAGCGGGAAGCAAGAGACCCAGTACTTC. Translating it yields CASSEASGKQETQYF.

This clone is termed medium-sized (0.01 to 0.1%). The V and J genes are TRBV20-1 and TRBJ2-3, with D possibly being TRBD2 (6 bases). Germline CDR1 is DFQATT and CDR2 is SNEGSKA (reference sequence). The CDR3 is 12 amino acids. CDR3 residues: CKFGGFTDTQYF. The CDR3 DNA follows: TGCAAGTTCGGGGGATTTACAGATACGCAGTATTTT.

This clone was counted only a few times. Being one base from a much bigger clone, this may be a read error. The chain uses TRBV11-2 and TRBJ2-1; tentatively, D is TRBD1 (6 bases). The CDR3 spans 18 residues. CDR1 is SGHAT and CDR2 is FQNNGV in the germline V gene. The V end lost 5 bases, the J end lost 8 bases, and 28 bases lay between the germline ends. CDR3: CASSRRMGTCPSGDEQFF. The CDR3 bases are TGTGCCAGCAGCCGCAGAATGGGGACATGCCCTAGTGGTGATGAGCAGTTCTTC.

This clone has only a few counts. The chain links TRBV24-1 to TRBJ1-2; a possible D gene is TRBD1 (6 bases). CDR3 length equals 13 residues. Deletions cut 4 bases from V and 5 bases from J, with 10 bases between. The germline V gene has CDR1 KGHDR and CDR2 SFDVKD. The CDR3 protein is CATSDLRGYGYTF. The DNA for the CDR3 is TGTGCCACCAGTGACCTCAGGGGTTATGGCTACACCTTC.

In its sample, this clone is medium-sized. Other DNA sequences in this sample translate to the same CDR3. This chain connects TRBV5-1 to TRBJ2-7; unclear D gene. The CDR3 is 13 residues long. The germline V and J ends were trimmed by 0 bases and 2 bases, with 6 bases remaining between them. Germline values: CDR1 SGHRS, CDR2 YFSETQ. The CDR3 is CASSLDRAYEQYF. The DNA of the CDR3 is TGCGCCAGCAGCTTGGACCGAGCCTACGAGCAGTACTTC.

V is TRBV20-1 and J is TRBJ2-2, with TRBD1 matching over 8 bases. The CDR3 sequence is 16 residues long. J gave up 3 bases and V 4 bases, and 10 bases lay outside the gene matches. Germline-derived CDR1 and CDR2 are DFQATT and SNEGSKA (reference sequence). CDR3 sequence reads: CSAKGSDRAYTGELFF. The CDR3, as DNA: TGCAGTGCTAAAGGGTCGGACAGGGCATACACCGGGGAGCTGTTTTTT.